These 2 T cell receptor beta chains were sequenced from one sample in a study of shared clonotypes between healthy human individuals. Repertoires were generated with immunoSEQ multiplex PCR, while TCRdb's copy carries only in-frame clones and drops some. The sample holds roughly 2.1 million clones, approximately 94% seen once. In the naive CD8 group, cells lacked CD45RO and were positively selected for CCR7, so terminally differentiated effector memory CD45RA+ cells were left out. Sequencing input: naive CD8+ T cells from PBMCs. All receptors come from a man aged 18-30 years in good health. Some clones in this sample may be carry-over from other donors' samples.

The CDR3 nucleotides are TGCGCCAGCAGACCAATGACAGGCGGGGGGTCGGCCGGCTACACCTTC. It encodes CASRPMTGGGSAGYTF. The rearrangement links TRBV5-1 to TRBJ1-2; TRBD1 might be the D (6 bases). CDR1 SGHRS and CDR2 YFSETQ come from the germline V gene. V shed 5 bases and J shed 8 bases, with 25 bases lying between them. The CDR3 has 16 residues.

In regard to this clone: Different DNA sequences within this sample yield the same CDR3. The chain links TRBV9 to TRBJ2-1; 11 bases are a match to TRBD2. The CDR3 is made up of 15 amino acids. V shed 4 bases and J 4 bases; nucleotides not matched to a gene: 4. CDR1 and CDR2 (germline): SGDLS, YYNGEE. DNA of the CDR3: TGTGCCAGCAGCCCTACTAGCGGGAGTTACAATGAGCAGTTCTTC. This translates into CASSPTSGSYNEQFF.